Listed here is a single T cell receptor beta chain. This clonotype occurred many times. Its recognized antigen is unknown. Nothing much larger sits one base from this clone, and base qualities are not available. This sample was included in a study of spatial heterogeneity in lung cancer (dated by TCRdb to between 2018 and 2021). About the full investigation: More beta-chain than alpha-chain transcripts were consistently detected, likely reflecting higher beta-chain transcript abundance. In tumor regions, TCR transcript counts showed a strong correlation with a T cell transcriptional module score derived from matched bulk RNA-seq. In the raw uncorrected reads, each unique combination of TCR and UMI appeared more than ten times on average. TCR alpha and beta repertoires were quantitatively compared across multiple tumor regions, matched nontumor lung and blood in non-small cell lung cancer. The study linked features of the TCR repertoire to counts of nonsynonymous mutations, which were determined by whole-exome sequencing of tumor tissue. Both alpha and beta chains were TCR-sequenced in around 230 tumor regions, approximately 67 matched nontumor lung samples and over 55 PBMC samples obtained at surgery. Paper-wide results and their limitations: The number of expanded intratumoral alpha and beta TCRs correlated with the tumor nonsynonymous mutation count. Counts of ubiquitous and regional expanded TCRs were found to correlate with counts of ubiquitous and regional nonsynonymous mutations, respectively. Additional single-cell paired TCR alpha and beta sequencing was considered necessary to confirm, at a functional level, the hypothesis that regional TCRs recognize regional mutations. TCR-seq coverage of tumor T cells was estimated at only roughly 7.7% for alpha chains and 13% for beta chains.

The time point tag for this specimen amounts to: sample taken at primary tumor resection. Donors were 65 to 85 patients with early-stage, untreated non-small cell lung cancer from the lung TRACERx cohort. Without any cell sorting, TCR sequencing was performed on whole RNA extracted either from tumor and nontumor lung tissue or from cryopreserved PBMC samples. A patient was chosen for TCR sequencing only when enough RNA was available from at least two tumor regions. Tumor and adjacent nontumor lung specimens were reviewed by a lung pathologist before selection. Preparation of the library involved 5' RACE. The sample was run on a NextSeq 500. In the TCR library protocol, a unique molecular identifier was attached to each TCR cDNA molecule so that PCR and sequencing errors could be corrected. On the authors' methods: Decombinator tools were used for TCR identification, UMI-based error correction and CDR3 extraction. TCRs above a frequency of 2 per 1,000, corresponding to the top 1% of the tumor frequency distribution, were defined as expanded. Expanded tumor TCRs statistically deemed absent (corrected P<0.05) from at least one tumor region were classed as regional, and all other expanded tumor TCRs were classed as ubiquitous. Each repertoire was subsampled 100 times to 5,000 TCRs, after which Renyi diversity was computed with the R vegan package. CDR3 similarity networks were built from amino acid triplet string-kernel similarity, with CDR3s being connected when pairwise similarity was above 0.82. The public reads were quality trimmed at Q25 with fastp and then assembled into clones with MiXCR by TCRdb, keeping productive beta chains. Each CDR3 protein gets just one entry, which takes the most common genes and DNA from the rows behind it. These V and J calls derive from TCRdb rather than the authors' analysis. Within this sample are about 100,000 distinct CDR3 sequences, with around 4.8% of them counted one time only. Jointly, the top ten make up around 21% of the sample.

Spanning cysteine to phenylalanine, the CDR3 consists of 15 amino acids. CDR3 DNA only is kept here, 45 bases in frame from base 1. V loses 10 bases, J loses 4 bases, and the germline ends lie 22 bases apart. The sequences come from lung tumor tissue, collected at surgery. The receptor comes from a male donor with early-stage non-small cell lung cancer. The rearrangement joined TRBV12-3 or TRBV12-4 to TRBJ1-1; no D gene call is confident. The CDR3 region has the sequence CATRPRGGFITEAFF. The nucleotide sequence reads as follows: TGTGCCACACGCCCCCGGGGTGGGTTCATCACTGAAGCTTTCTTT.